The rows below give T cell receptor beta chains drawn from one sample of a study of identical twins. TCRdb recomputed calls from the 5' RACE reads with MiXCR, one row per CDR3 protein. The table records about 570,000 distinct CDR3 sequences, approximately 9.6% of them present only once. Separately, the same data were catalogued under a study of yellow fever vaccine responses in identical twins.

The material sequenced was PBMCs. The receptors derive from a young woman in good health. Each CDR3 is given without its conserved first and last residue. D genes are given only for firm matches. Clone size appears in some rows only: once, few, many, or a class for an expanded clone.

. | . | TRBV6-1 | ASSEGWRVATQY
. | . | TRBV3-1 | ASGEPGQTNTEAF
TRBD1 | few | TRBV5-4 | ASTDRGGRSPYEQY
. | many | TRBV5-1 | ASSLFDMDTEAF
. | . | TRBV7-9 | ASSSKGPNQPQH
TRBD1 | . | TRBV2 | ASKQGRSLYEQY
. | many | TRBV5-1 | ASSLSRDVQTYEQY
. | few | TRBV6-5 | ASRRGDGYT
TRBD2 | . | TRBV11-1 | ASSPGTSGRARLGEQY
. | few | TRBV2 | ASRGTSGELF
. | . | TRBV27 | ASSPPQLTGWGSYEQY
. | few | TRBV11-2 | ASSPRRGTEAF
. | many | TRBV6-1 | ASKKNRDQPQH
. | many | TRBV12-3/TRBV12-4 | ASSFIPGELF
. | . | TRBV12-3/TRBV12-4 | ASSRGSYNQPQH
. | many | TRBV2 | ASSDWNKMNTEAF
TRBD1 | . | TRBV29-1 | SVEEFRGLRSYNEQF
. | few | TRBV30 | AWGRLGAEQY
. | . | TRBV28 | ASSWATNTGELF
TRBD1 | . | TRBV2 | ASRTRQPGQGDSPLH
. | . | TRBV27 | ASSFFRGYEQY
TRBD2 | . | TRBV7-2 | ASSLRGLASEQY
. | medium-sized | TRBV20-1 | SASPVGGQAYEQY
TRBD1 | . | TRBV7-2 | ASSYRTGTYNEQF
TRBD2 | few | TRBV4-3 | ASSQDLGGSGNTDTQY
TRBD2 | many | TRBV4-2 | ASSQELAGLDTQY
TRBD1 | many | TRBV3-1 | ASKPPGTGGYNEQF
. | many | TRBV7-9 | ASSDEKRGNTIY
TRBD2 | few | TRBV3-1 | ASSQAGGKVGETQY
. | many | TRBV15 | ATSRETDYEQY
. | many | TRBV25-1 | ASSEGTEAF
. | . | TRBV29-1 | SVDIGNEQF
. | few | TRBV6-2/TRBV6-3 | ASKLTGTPQF
. | few | TRBV6-5 | ASSELDSEQF
. | few | TRBV9 | ASSATSPTQY
TRBD1 | . | TRBV5-1 | ASSSTGGQTGELF
. | . | TRBV27 | ASSTGLNSYEQY
TRBD1 | many | TRBV4-1 | ASTQGGTGGWGEQF
. | . | TRBV27 | ASSFEAAADTQY
. | few | TRBV5-1 | ASRHPRLGDEQF
. | few | TRBV3-1 | ASSQYRNTEAF
TRBD1 | few | TRBV12-3/TRBV12-4 | ASSLTGGAANEKLF
TRBD1 | . | TRBV6-1 | ASRRGQDTDTQY
. | many | TRBV4-2 | ASSPREGRGLGGTDTQY
. | many | TRBV11-2 | ASSSRTGSYEQY
. | many | TRBV20-1 | SASLTDTQY
. | few | TRBV20-1 | SARDGPSYEQY
TRBD1 | . | TRBV5-1 | ASNPGTAYEQY
. | few | TRBV29-1 | SGGPGGTDTQY
. | . | TRBV6-1 | ASSEAARNQPQH
. | . | TRBV11-2 | ASSLGRGGSYEQY
TRBD2 | . | TRBV3-1 | ASSQSLLVQRELPGELF
. | many | TRBV6-1 | ASSPDSNTEAF
. | few | TRBV7-2 | ASSNPAYTQY
. | few | TRBV5-1 | ASSSKKTYNEQF
TRBD2 | many | TRBV10-3 | ANSGTSGGEQY
TRBD1 | . | TRBV29-1 | SGKTGNGYT